The present TCR beta chain was sequenced within a study of blood T cell repertoires in COVID-19 (dated by TCRdb to about 2020). Broadly, across the study: Samples covering the acute and convalescent phases of COVID-19 were provided by collaborators in the United States, Italy and Spain. The prospective study material was composed of cDNA or gDNA derived from T cells, B-cell-depleted T cells, or PBMCs. Deeply sampled blood TCRbeta repertoires from subjects exposed to, actively infected with, or recovered from COVID-19 were included in the dataset. The repertoires were released in a freely available public database intended as a resource for research on the immune response to SARS-CoV-2. Samples came from the ongoing ImmuneRACE study (first 160 participants) plus 1,254 subjects from 6 global collaborators. The sample metadata nearly always contained a de-identified subject ID, COVID-19 status, age in years and sex. Where available, HLA class I and class II types were obtained from metadata supplied by the sample provider rather than from assay-based typing. Overall study results and their limits: The quantity of clinical and demographic metadata differed by source and by participant and was supplied without curation.

Each collaborating institution followed its own protocols to collect whole blood in K2EDTA tubes. Collaborator samples were shipped for TCRbeta analysis as frozen whole blood, isolated PBMCs, or DNA extracted from either sample type. The immunoSEQ Assay, a bias-controlled multiplex PCR, was used to amplify TCRbeta CDR3 regions from genomic DNA. As for the authors' bioinformatics: The number of nucleated cells in each sample was estimated by amplification of reference gene primers within the assay. Sequence reads were collapsed and filtered to measure the absolute abundance of every unique TCRbeta CDR3 rearrangement. For each sample, productive Simpson clonality was calculated as the square root of Simpson's diversity index across productive rearrangements. TCRdb carries this immuneACCESS record with in-frame sequences only. Its versions omit some clonotypes, under half of them owing to an unresolved V gene in the studies checked, with the rest unexplained. That table furnishes V, J and clone size, whereas the DNA furnished D and trimming. The sample table records under 350,000 clones; about 82% of these occur just once. Jointly, the top ten make up approximately 7.9% of the sample.

CDR1 and CDR2, looked up from the germline V gene, are SGHDN and FVKESK. V was cut back by 2 bases and J by 3 bases, leaving a gap of 5 bases between them. Measured from the cysteine to the phenylalanine, the CDR3 is 13 residues long. Only the CDR3 DNA stays, 39 bases, in frame from base 1. Worth noting for this clone: Its specific antigen is unknown. No quality values exist for individual bases; no much larger clone is one base distant.

The specimen sequenced was peripheral blood. This TCR came from a human donor in a cohort sampled during active COVID-19. The chain is assembled from TRBV14 and TRBJ1-3, with the D gene call left open. The CDR3 is CASSQNFGNTIYF. The sequenced DNA: TGTGCCAGCAGCCAAAACTTTGGAAACACCATATATTTT.